This entry lists 32 T cell receptor beta chains sequenced from one sample in a study of T cells after yellow fever vaccination. TCRdb reprocessed the 5' RACE reads with MiXCR, giving one entry per CDR3 protein. Here the sample spans 550,000 or so distinct CDR3 sequences, approximately 21% being singletons. Specimen: PBMCs, collected 15 days after the yellow fever booster vaccination. These TCRs come from a young man who received the YFV17D yellow fever vaccine.

V is TRBV7-2 and J is TRBJ2-7; D is possibly TRBD2 (6 bases). Trimming took 0 bases from V and 2 from J, leaving 14 bases between them. The CDR3 extends over 16 amino acids. The germline V gene encodes CDR1 SGHTA and CDR2 FQGNSA. The CDR3 loop is CASSLAGGSWTYEQYF. The CDR3 DNA follows: TGTGCCAGCAGCTTAGCGGGAGGTAGTTGGACCTACGAGCAGTACTTC.

This chain connects TRBV29-1 to TRBJ1-2; no reliable D call. Germline V CDR1 and CDR2: SQVTM, ANQGSEA. The CDR3 consists of 13 residues. V was clipped by 1 base and J by 8 bases, with 14 bases between them. The CDR3 DNA reads as TGCAGCGTTGAAGTACAACTCGGCGGGGGCTACACCTTC. Translated, it gives CSVEVQLGGGYTF.

The chain is built from TRBV7-6 and TRBJ2-1; D possibly corresponds to TRBD2 (5 bases). The V gene's germline CDR1 is SGHVS and CDR2 FNYEAQ. Between the trimmed V and J ends, which lost 5 bases and 5 bases, there was a span of 16 bases. This CDR3 is 15 amino acids long. The CDR3 reads CASSRRGGRNNEQFF. CDR3 sequence (DNA): TGTGCCAGCAGCCGCCGCGGCGGGCGAAACAATGAGCAGTTCTTC.

As DNA, the CDR3 is TGTGCCAGCAGCCAGAGGACCAATCAGCCCCAGCATTTT. As protein: CASSQRTNQPQHF. J is TRBJ1-5 and V is TRBV7-2; D remains ambiguous. With 5 bases removed from V and 3 bases from J, the gap between germline ends came to 8 bases. The CDR3 sequence is 13 residues long. Germline V gives CDR1 SGHTA, CDR2 FQGNSA.

This clonotype turned up a few times. The gene calls are TRBV11-2 and TRBJ2-7; the D is unclear. V was pared by 1 base and J by 6 bases, with 13 bases between. CDR3 size: 14 residues. Germline V gene data show CDR1 as SGHAT and CDR2 as FQNNGV. The CDR3 loop reads CASSLGKSRVEQYF. For the CDR3, the DNA is TGTGCCAGCAGCTTAGGCAAAAGCCGGGTCGAGCAGTACTTC. The full variable domain, completed using reference TRBV11-2 and TRBJ2-7, is EAGVAQSPRYKIIEKRQSVAFWCNPISGHATLYWYQQILGQGPKLLIQFQNNGVVDDSQLPKDRFSAERLKGVDSTLKIQPAKLEDSAVYLCASSLGKSRVEQYFGPGTRLTVT.

This clonotype was counted at least ten times. The chain employs TRBV28 and TRBJ1-5; D is undetermined. The V and J ends lost 1 base and 6 bases respectively, with 4 bases between them. Germline CDR1 and CDR2: MDHEN and SYDVKM. This CDR3 comprises 12 residues. The CDR3 nucleotides are TGTGCCAGCAGTTTATCGGGTCAGCCCCAGCATTTT. It encodes CASSLSGQPQHF.

V usage is TRBV7-8 and J usage is TRBJ2-3; D remains unclear. This CDR3 comprises 12 residues. Trimming left V 4 bases short and J 7 bases short, with 9 bases between. Per germline, CDR1 SGHVS and CDR2 FQNEAQ. The CDR3 sequence: CASSSQGYTQYF. CDR3 DNA sequence: TGTGCCAGCAGCTCCCAAGGTTATACGCAGTATTTT.

This clonotype appeared a few times. CDR3 DNA sequence: TGTGCCAGCAGTTTTACAGGAGTGAATGGCTACACCTTC. It encodes CASSFTGVNGYTF. This chain uses TRBV27 with TRBJ1-2, with D perhaps TRBD1 (5 bases). V was shortened by 3 bases and J by 6 bases, with 11 bases between the two germline ends. The CDR3 loop spans 13 amino acids. Germline V gene sequence: CDR1 MNHEY, CDR2 SMNVEV (reference sequence).

The V call is TRBV3-1, the J call TRBJ2-3; 9 bases are shared with TRBD2. The CDR3 extends over 17 amino acids. The V and J ends lost 3 bases and 4 bases, in that order; junction bases with no gene match: 11. Germline CDR1 reads LGHDT; CDR2 reads YNNKEL (reference sequence). The CDR3 is CASSQGSGRRGSDTQYF. The CDR3 DNA reads as TGTGCCAGCAGCCAGGGGAGCGGGAGGAGGGGGTCAGATACGCAGTATTTT.

This chain connects TRBV27 to TRBJ2-4; TRBD2 matches at 7 bases. Germline V gene lookup returns CDR1 MNHEY and CDR2 SMNVEV (reference sequence). V shed 1 base, J shed 1 base, and the junction held 1 base outside the gene matches. The CDR3 has 15 amino acids. The CDR3 sequence: CASSLWEGAKNIQYF. The DNA for the CDR3 is TGTGCCAGCAGTTTATGGGAGGGGGCCAAAAACATTCAGTACTTC.

The sample holds a few counts of this clonotype. The chain combines TRBV20-1 with TRBJ1-5, with D unresolved. The CDR3 totals 13 residues. CDR1 is DFQATT, CDR2 SNEGSKA, per germline (reference sequence). Trimming took off 5 bases at V and 2 bases at J, with 10 bases between the two ends. CDR3: CSAVGGGNQPQHF. CDR3 coding DNA: TGCAGTGCTGTCGGTGGTGGCAATCAGCCCCAGCATTTT.

Only a few counts were recorded for this clonotype. The chain links TRBV20-1 to TRBJ2-1; 8 bases agree with TRBD1. This CDR3 comprises 14 residues. V shed 3 bases, J shed 3 bases, and the junction held 4 bases outside the gene matches. Germline V gene data show CDR1 as DFQATT and CDR2 as SNEGSKA (reference sequence). In DNA, the CDR3 is TGCAGTGCTAGGGGTGACAGGGGCTACAATGAGCAGTTCTTC. Its protein product is CSARGDRGYNEQFF.

This clonotype showed up just a few times. The V and J genes are TRBV12-3 or TRBV12-4 and TRBJ2-6; maybe TRBD2 (5 bases). This CDR3 comprises 15 residues. With 4 bases removed from V and 0 bases from J, the gap between germline ends came to 7 bases. CDR3 region: CASSSGVSGANVLTF. CDR3 bases: TGTGCCAGCAGTTCCGGGGTCTCTGGGGCCAACGTCCTGACTTTC.

This clonotype was recorded a few times. The V gene is TRBV7-3, the J gene TRBJ1-1; D not certain. The germline gives CDR1 SGHTA, CDR2 FQGTGA. The length of the CDR3 is 14 residues. V dropped 4 bases and J dropped 2 bases, with 11 bases sitting between them. This chain's CDR3 is CASSSRKVNTEAFF. The CDR3 region has the DNA TGTGCCAGCAGCTCGAGAAAGGTTAACACTGAAGCTTTCTTT.

This clonotype was seen a handful of times. The V gene is TRBV12-3 or TRBV12-4, the J gene TRBJ2-3; D might be TRBD1 (5 bases). Trimming took off 3 bases at V and 3 bases at J, with 10 bases between the two ends. This CDR3 is built from 14 residues. CDR3 bases: TGTGCCAGCAGTTTTTCCAGGGTGACAGATACGCAGTATTTT. It yields the protein CASSFSRVTDTQYF.

Only a few counts were recorded for this clonotype. The V gene is TRBV9, the J gene TRBJ1-4; D is unresolved. Germline lookup yields CDR1 SGDLS and CDR2 YYNGEE. This CDR3 comprises 12 residues. V lost 4 bases and J 5 bases, leaving 6 bases between the germline ends. CDR3 coding DNA: TGTGCCAGCAGCCGGCAGAATGAAAAACTGTTTTTT. Its protein is CASSRQNEKLFF.

The rearrangement links TRBV7-2 to TRBJ1-1; 7 bases align to TRBD1. V shed 5 bases and J 4 bases; nucleotides not matched to a gene: 7. CDR3 length: 14 amino acids. CDR1 and CDR2 from the germline V gene are SGHTA and FQGNSA. CDR3 DNA: TGTGCCAGCAGCAACCGACAGGGACTCACTGAAGCTTTCTTT. Translating gives CASSNRQGLTEAFF.

This clonotype was counted only a few times. The chain combines TRBV4-1 with TRBJ1-2; no clear D. Trimming pared 0 bases from V and 3 bases from J, leaving 23 bases between. The CDR3 extends over 19 amino acids. CDR1 is MGHRA and CDR2 is YSYEKL in the germline V gene. CDR3 nucleotide sequence: TGCGCCAGCAGCCAAGATACACGGTCAGAAACCGTTTTTTACTATGGCTACACCTTC. Its translation: CASSQDTRSETVFYYGYTF.

This clonotype was detected a few times. V gene TRBV30 combines with J gene TRBJ2-4, with 7 bases that match TRBD2. The trim removed 1 base at V and 11 bases at J, leaving 5 bases unmatched. The CDR3 spans 12 residues. Looked up from germline, CDR1 is GTSNPN and CDR2 is SVGIG (reference sequence). The CDR3 DNA is TGTGCCTGGAGTGCCCGCGGGGGATTTCAGTACTTC. It encodes CAWSARGGFQYF.

CDR3 amino acids: CASARKSNYGYTF. The CDR3 region has the DNA TGTGCCAGCGCTAGGAAGTCAAACTATGGCTACACCTTC. The chain is built from TRBV2 and TRBJ1-2, with D hard to call. The germline CDR1 and CDR2 sequences are SNHLY and FYNNEI. V lost 8 bases and J lost 2, with 12 bases in between. The CDR3 sequence is 13 residues long.

This clonotype was detected a few times. The rearrangement joins TRBV7-8 to TRBJ2-1; 10 positions match TRBD2. The CDR3 has 17 amino acids. V trimming: 4 bases; J trimming: 4 bases; junction bases outside the gene matches: 10. Germline values: CDR1 SGHVS, CDR2 FQNEAQ. DNA of the CDR3: TGTGCCAGCAGCTACCGGTCCGGGACTAGCGTTTACAATGAGCAGTTCTTC. It codes for CASSYRSGTSVYNEQFF.

This clonotype was found many times. This sequence joins TRBV7-2 and TRBJ2-7, with 11 positions matching TRBD2. The CDR3 runs to 16 residues. V shed 0 bases and J 0 bases; nucleotides not matched to a gene: 1. Germline values: CDR1 SGHTA, CDR2 FQGNSA. The CDR3 loop reads CASSLAGTSGSYEQYF. CDR3 nucleotide sequence: TGTGCCAGCAGCTTAGCGGGGACTAGCGGCTCCTACGAGCAGTACTTC.

The chain uses TRBV5-1 and TRBJ1-2; D is uncertain. Trimming cost V 0 bases and J 6 bases, with 6 bases left between them. Germline-derived CDR1 and CDR2 are SGHRS and YFSETQ. The CDR3 runs to 12 residues. The CDR3 region has the DNA TGCGCCAGCAGCTTGGGATCTAATGGCTACACCTTC. Amino acid sequence: CASSLGSNGYTF.

This clonotype was recorded many times. The genes are TRBV28 and TRBJ2-7; 7 positions match TRBD2. Per germline, CDR1 MDHEN and CDR2 SYDVKM. After removal of 8 bases from V and 2 bases from J, the junction contained 12 bases not matched to a gene. The CDR3 has 15 amino acids. DNA of the CDR3: TGTGCCAGCTCCTTTGTCGGTCTAGCGGCCTACGAGCAGTACTTC. Amino acid sequence: CASSFVGLAAYEQYF.

V usage is TRBV3-1 and J usage is TRBJ2-5; 7 bases align to TRBD1. V was clipped by 0 bases and J by 1 base; unmatched bases: 14. Germline V CDR1 and CDR2: LGHDT, YNNKEL (reference sequence). The CDR3 consists of 19 residues. The CDR3 sequence is CASSQEGYWDSLFQETQYF. CDR3 coding DNA: TGTGCCAGCAGCCAAGAAGGATATTGGGACAGTTTGTTCCAAGAGACCCAGTACTTC.

The V gene is TRBV5-6, the J gene TRBJ2-6; D is unresolved. In germline, CDR1 is SGHDT, CDR2 YYEEEE. The CDR3 runs to 19 residues. V was cut by 1 base and J by 0 bases, with 17 bases left in between. CDR3 in amino acids: CASSLYVRSGSSGANVLTF. DNA for the CDR3: TGTGCCAGCAGCTTGTATGTAAGGAGTGGAAGCTCTGGGGCCAACGTCCTGACTTTC. Looking up the rest from reference TRBV5-6 and TRBJ2-6 gives the full variable domain: DAGVTQSPTHLIKTRGQQVTLRCSPKSGHDTVSWYQQALGQGPQFIFQYYEEEERQRGNFPDRFSGHQFPNYSSELNVNALLLGDSALYLCASSLYVRSGSSGANVLTFGAGSRLTVL.

This clonotype was found a few times. The V and J genes are TRBV7-8 and TRBJ2-1; 9 bases fit TRBD1. Germline CDR1 SGHVS, CDR2 FQNEAQ. The CDR3 extends over 15 amino acids. V was pared by 6 bases and J by 10 bases, with 13 bases of the junction left unmatched. CDR3 sequence (DNA): TGTGCCAGCAGAACCAGGACAGGGGATGGTCGCGAGCAGTTCTTC. Protein: CASRTRTGDGREQFF.

The V and J genes are TRBV12-3 or TRBV12-4 and TRBJ1-2, with D perhaps TRBD1 (5 bases). The V gene lost 2 bases and the J gene lost 6 bases, with 10 bases spanning the gap. This CDR3 comprises 13 residues. The CDR3 bases are TGTGCCAGCAGTTTACAGGGTTCAGATGGCTACACCTTC. Its translation is CASSLQGSDGYTF.

The genes are TRBV28 and TRBJ2-2, with D possibly matching TRBD2 (6 bases). CDR3 size: 16 residues. V lost 7 bases, J lost 0 bases, and 15 bases lay in between. Germline CDR1 MDHEN, CDR2 SYDVKM. The CDR3 DNA is TGTGCCAGCACCCAAAGCGGGCCTCCGAACACCGGGGAGCTGTTTTTT. Translating it yields CASTQSGPPNTGELFF.

This clonotype was found a few times. The chain uses TRBV7-2 and TRBJ2-2; 8 bases line up with TRBD2. The germline CDR1 and CDR2 sequences are SGHTA and FQGNSA. The CDR3 extends over 14 amino acids. The V and J ends lost 2 bases and 7 bases, in that order; junction bases with no gene match: 3. DNA for the CDR3: TGTGCCAGCAGCTTAACGGGAGGGGTCGGGGAGCTGTTTTTT. It yields the protein CASSLTGGVGELFF.

The CDR3 DNA is TGCAGCGTTGGGGCGGGGACCTACAATGAGCAGTTCTTC. Translated, it gives CSVGAGTYNEQFF. This sequence joins TRBV29-1 and TRBJ2-1; D may be TRBD2 (6 bases). Germline CDR1 SQVTM, CDR2 ANQGSEA. V lost 4 bases and J 2 bases, leaving 9 bases between the germline ends. This CDR3 contains 13 residues.

In its sample, this clonotype was seen once. The chain joins TRBV20-1 to TRBJ1-5; 7 bases agree with TRBD1. J gave up 2 bases and V 6 bases, and 10 bases lay outside the gene matches. The CDR3 contains 15 residues. Germline assignment: CDR1 DFQATT and CDR2 SNEGSKA (reference sequence). The CDR3: CSARQGSDGNQPQHF. CDR3 DNA: TGCAGTGCAAGACAGGGTAGCGATGGCAATCAGCCCCAGCATTTT.